Following are 24 T cell receptor beta chains from one sample sequenced in a study of cytomegalovirus exposure and HLA in healthy donors. 13 Jbeta primers and 60 Vbeta primers were used for the PCR. TCRdb's table, derived via immunoSEQ multiplex PCR, lists solely in-frame clones and lacks some. The repertoire consists of over 85,000 clones, with roughly 76% occurring once and the leading ten covering roughly 2%. The specimen sequenced was PBMCs. These TCRs come from a man in his forties or fifties in good health and CMV-seronegative.

The V call is TRBV14, the J call TRBJ1-6, with unresolved D. The CDR3 is 15 amino acids. Germline V gene data show CDR1 as SGHDN and CDR2 as FVKESK. With 1 base removed from V and 0 bases from J, the gap between germline ends came to 4 bases. CDR3 sequence (DNA): TGTGCCAGCAGCCAAGTAAACTCCTATAATTCACCCCTCCACTTT. As protein: CASSQVNSYNSPLHF.

J is TRBJ2-3 and V is TRBV7-3, with 9 bases fitting TRBD2. Germline CDR1 reads SGHTA; CDR2 reads FQGTGA. There are 16 residues in the CDR3. Trimming took 5 bases from V and 4 from J; bases not matched to a gene: 10. CDR3 loop: CASSDLAGGPPDTQYF. The DNA for the CDR3 is TGTGCCAGCAGCGATCTCGCGGGGGGGCCCCCAGATACGCAGTATTTT.

The V call is TRBV19, the J call TRBJ2-7; TRBD2 might be the D (5 bases). The ends were cut back, 6 bases at V and 1 base at J, with 13 bases in the middle. Germline V gene lookup returns CDR1 LNHDA and CDR2 SQIVND (reference sequence). The CDR3 is 14 residues long. The CDR3 DNA is TGTGCCAGTAGCACCGCGGGCCTTTCCTACGAGCAGTACTTC. It encodes CASSTAGLSYEQYF.

V usage is TRBV10-2 and J usage is TRBJ2-5; tentative D call: TRBD1 (5 bases). Germline V gene data show CDR1 as WSHSY and CDR2 as SAAADI. V lost 0 bases, J lost 5 bases, and 10 bases lay in between. This CDR3 spans 14 amino acids. The CDR3 spells CASSESAGMETQYF. CDR3 coding DNA: TGCGCCAGCAGTGAGTCGGCAGGGATGGAGACCCAGTACTTC.

The genes are TRBV7-2 and TRBJ1-2; D gene uncertain. The CDR3 length is 12 residues. Germline lookup yields CDR1 SGHTA and CDR2 FQGNSA. Deletions cut 3 bases from V and 8 bases from J, with 10 bases between. The CDR3 loop reads CASSFYTGGYTF. CDR3 coding DNA: TGTGCCAGCAGCTTCTATACGGGGGGCTACACCTTC.

The CDR3 nucleotides read TGTGCCAGGAACACAGGGTACTATGGCTACACCTTC. Residues: CARNTGYYGYTF. The V call is TRBV2, the J call TRBJ1-2, with D possibly TRBD1 on 6 matching bases. V lost 9 bases to trimming and J lost 3 bases, with 11 bases between them. The V gene's germline CDR1 is SNHLY and CDR2 FYNNEI. The CDR3 length is 12 residues.

The V call is TRBV29-1, the J call TRBJ2-2; TRBD1 agrees at 7 bases. The ends lost 4 bases at V and 1 base at J; junction bases unmatched: 6. CDR1 and CDR2 from the germline V gene are SQVTM and ANQGSEA. This CDR3 contains 15 residues. CDR3 in amino acids: CSVGWTGLNTGELFF. The CDR3 region has the DNA TGCAGCGTTGGATGGACAGGCTTGAACACCGGGGAGCTGTTTTTT.

This clone was detected only once. The chain links TRBV19 to TRBJ2-5; TRBD2 might be the D (5 bases). The CDR3 extends over 14 amino acids. The V gene lost 5 bases and the J gene lost 11 bases, with 21 bases spanning the gap. CDR1 is LNHDA and CDR2 is SQIVND in the germline V gene (reference sequence). In DNA form, the CDR3 reads TGTGCCAGTAGTGGATCGGAGGCTCGGGCGGAGCAGTACTTC. Its protein is CASSGSEARAEQYF.

The V gene is TRBV6-1, the J gene TRBJ1-1; weak D call: TRBD1 (5 bases). The CDR3 has 18 residues. Looked up from germline, CDR1 is MNHNS and CDR2 is SASEGT. The V end lost 2 bases, the J end lost 2 bases, and 21 bases lay between the germline ends. This CDR3 reads CASSEPWRTYPDNTEAFF. The CDR3 DNA follows: TGTGCCAGCAGTGAACCTTGGCGGACATACCCTGACAACACTGAAGCTTTCTTT.

The J gene is TRBJ2-3, the V gene TRBV6-4; D is possibly TRBD1 (5 bases). The germline V gene has CDR1 MRHNA and CDR2 SNTAGT. The CDR3 consists of 15 residues. Trimming removed 2 bases from V and 4 bases from J, with 13 bases in between. The CDR3 region has the DNA TGTGCCAGCAGTGACGGCAGGGAAGGGTCAGATACGCAGTATTTT. It encodes CASSDGREGSDTQYF.

The chain is built from TRBV28 and TRBJ2-7; tentatively, D is TRBD2 (5 bases). Per the germline V gene, CDR1 is MDHEN and CDR2 is SYDVKM. The V and J ends lost 2 bases and 12 bases respectively, with 11 bases between them. CDR3 size: 11 residues. As DNA, the CDR3 is TGTGCCAGCAGTTTAGGCGCAGAGGGGTACTTC. This gives the protein CASSLGAEGYF. The whole variable domain, filled in from reference TRBV28 and TRBJ2-7, reads DVKVTQSSRYLVKRTGEKVFLECVQDMDHENMFWYRQDPGLGLRLIYFSYDVKMKEKGDIPEGYSVSREKKERFSLILESASTNQTSMYLCASSLGAEGYFGPGTRLTVT.

V gene TRBV28 combines with J gene TRBJ2-3; 7 nucleotides align to TRBD2. The CDR3 extends over 15 amino acids. The germline gives CDR1 MDHEN, CDR2 SYDVKM. After removal of 5 bases from V and 2 bases from J, the junction contained 7 bases not matched to a gene. Here the CDR3 reads CASSGASGVTDTQYF. CDR3 nucleotide sequence: TGTGCCAGCAGTGGGGCTAGCGGCGTCACAGATACGCAGTATTTT.

This chain joins TRBV15 and TRBJ1-3, with D possibly TRBD1 on 5 matching bases. Germline assignment: CDR1 LNHNV and CDR2 YYDKDF (reference sequence). The CDR3 contains 15 residues. Trimming left V 5 bases short and J 1 base short, with 12 bases between. DNA for the CDR3: TGTGCCACCAGCGTCCCGCGGGGGTCTGGAAACACCATATATTTT. The encoded protein is CATSVPRGSGNTIYF.

The chain couples TRBV7-9 to TRBJ1-1; a possible D gene is TRBD1 (6 bases). From germline, CDR1 is SEHNR and CDR2 FQNEAQ (reference sequence). V dropped 5 bases and J dropped 1 base, with 20 bases sitting between them. The CDR3 spans 17 residues. The CDR3, as DNA: TGTGCCAGCAGCAAACTGAGCAGGGGCCTTGGGAACACTGAAGCTTTCTTT. It is translated as CASSKLSRGLGNTEAFF.

The V call is TRBV5-1, the J call TRBJ1-5, with a weak D call TRBD1 (6 bases). There are 16 residues in the CDR3. Looked up from germline, CDR1 is SGHRS and CDR2 is YFSETQ. The V end was cut by 4 bases, the J end by 0 bases, with 14 bases between. The CDR3 coding sequence is TGCGCCAGCAGCCCTGGCTCAGGGGTTAGCAATCAGCCCCAGCATTTT. It translates to CASSPGSGVSNQPQHF.

The table lists this clone with a few counts. This chain uses TRBV5-8 with TRBJ1-4; tentatively, D is TRBD1 (5 bases). The CDR3 is 16 amino acids. V was shortened by 2 bases and J by 3 bases, with 14 bases between the two germline ends. Germline CDR1 SGHTS, CDR2 YDEGEE. CDR3 sequence: CASSFQRRGANEKLFF. The CDR3 DNA is TGTGCCAGCAGCTTTCAGAGGCGGGGGGCTAATGAAAAACTGTTTTTT.

CDR3 loop: CASSLLGGLGEKLFF. In nucleotides, the CDR3 is TGTGCCAGCAGCTTGTTGGGGGGGCTCGGAGAAAAACTGTTTTTT. The chain employs TRBV5-5 and TRBJ1-4, with a weak D call TRBD1 (6 bases). The germline V and J ends were trimmed by 1 base and 8 bases, with 15 bases remaining between them. Germline CDR1 reads SGHKS; CDR2 reads YYEKEE (reference sequence). The CDR3 is 15 residues long.

In this sample, this clone turned up a few times. The genes are TRBV5-1 and TRBJ2-7, with D tentatively TRBD2 (6 bases). Germline CDR1 reads SGHRS; CDR2 reads YFSETQ. This CDR3 spans 14 amino acids. Trimming took off 6 bases at V and 6 bases at J, with 19 bases between the two ends. CDR3 protein: CASTQQTSSSEQYF. The CDR3 coding sequence is TGCGCCAGCACCCAACAGACTAGTAGTAGCGAGCAGTACTTC.

This clone was observed a single time. In DNA, the CDR3 is TGTGCCAGCAGCCCGGGGGGCCTCTACGAGCAGTACTTC. Encoded protein: CASSPGGLYEQYF. V usage is TRBV5-6 and J usage is TRBJ2-7; maybe TRBD2 (7 bases). The CDR3 runs to 13 residues. Germline V gene sequence: CDR1 SGHDT, CDR2 YYEEEE. V lost 4 bases, J lost 3 bases, and 11 bases lay in between.

The chain carries TRBV7-2 and TRBJ1-1; maybe TRBD1 (6 bases). Germline V gene sequence: CDR1 SGHTA, CDR2 FQGNSA. The CDR3 loop spans 14 amino acids. The V end was cut by 4 bases, the J end by 10 bases, with 19 bases between. CDR3 bases: TGTGCCAGCAGCTACACTGGACAGATAACACTAGCTTTCTTT. Protein product: CASSYTGQITLAFF.

This chain uses TRBV6-1 with TRBJ1-1; a possible D gene is TRBD1 (6 bases). V was trimmed by 3 bases and J by 3 bases, leaving 14 bases between them. Germline CDR1 and CDR2: MNHNS and SASEGT. The CDR3 runs 15 residues. CDR3 bases: TGTGCCAGCAGTGAGGTCGAGGGGGAGTACACTGAAGCTTTCTTT. Translation gives CASSEVEGEYTEAFF.

The genes are TRBV7-9 and TRBJ2-2; a possible D gene is TRBD2 (5 bases). CDR3 length: 15 residues. V was trimmed by 2 bases and J by 5 bases, leaving 12 bases between them. Germline V gives CDR1 SEHNR, CDR2 FQNEAQ (reference sequence). CDR3 sequence (DNA): TGTGCCAGCAGCTTACGGGAATTGAAGACCGGGGAGCTGTTTTTT. Translating gives CASSLRELKTGELFF.

The V and J genes are TRBV27 and TRBJ2-5, with a possible D match to TRBD2 (5 bases). Germline V CDR1 and CDR2: MNHEY, SMNVEV (reference sequence). The V end lost 5 bases, the J end lost 4 bases, and 17 bases lay between the germline ends. This CDR3 region has 15 residues. The CDR3 here is CASSISPGLGETQYF. The CDR3, as DNA: TGTGCCAGCAGTATCTCGCCGGGATTAGGAGAGACCCAGTACTTC.

This rearrangement joins TRBV5-6 to TRBJ1-4; D unresolved. Looked up from germline, CDR1 is SGHDT and CDR2 is YYEEEE. The ends were cut back, 2 bases at V and 3 bases at J, with 17 bases in the middle. This CDR3 has 17 residues. CDR3 in DNA: TGTGCCAGCAGCTTTCTAGTTGGAAGACGATCTAATGAAAAACTGTTTTTT. It specifies CASSFLVGRRSNEKLFF.